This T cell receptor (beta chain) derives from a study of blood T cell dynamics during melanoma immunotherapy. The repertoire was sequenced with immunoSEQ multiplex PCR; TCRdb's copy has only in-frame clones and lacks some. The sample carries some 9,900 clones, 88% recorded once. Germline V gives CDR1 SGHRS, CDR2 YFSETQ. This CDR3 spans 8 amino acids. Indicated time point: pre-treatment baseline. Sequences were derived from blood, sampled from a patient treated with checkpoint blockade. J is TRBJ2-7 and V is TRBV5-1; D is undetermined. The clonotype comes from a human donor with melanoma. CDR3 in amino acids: CASSFRKV. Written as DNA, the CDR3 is TGCGCCAGCAGCTTCCGGAAGGTC.